The clone carrying this TCR beta chain was seen many times. Its antigen is not identified. This specimen comes from a study of HIV-infected patients and healthy controls. Findings of the study overall: Eight alpha and eight beta V genes differed significantly in mean usage between HIV-infected patients and controls.

Unmatched junction bases numbered 2, after V lost 6 bases and J lost 3 bases. The CDR3 extends over 12 amino acids. Germline assignment: CDR1 DFQATT and CDR2 SNEGSKA (reference sequence). cDNA was made from 500 ng RNA using alpha and beta constant primers. Alpha and beta chain libraries were made separately by chain-specific third strand synthesis with multiplexing indices. TCRdb reanalysed the 5' RACE reads using MiXCR and keeps one entry per CDR3 protein. Of roughly 9,000 distinct CDR3 sequences listed, about 9.3% were seen once; the top ten hold under 25%. Antiretroviral therapy had run roughly three months, about 14 weeks, before follow-up blood collection. The repertoire came from unfractionated whole blood and reflected all unsorted peripheral T cells.

The TCR originated in an adult with HIV infection. The material was blood, obtained during antiretroviral therapy. This chain joins TRBV20-1 and TRBJ1-1; TRBD1 matches 9 bases. For the CDR3, the DNA is TGCAGTGCGGGACAGGGCGACACTGAAGCTTTCTTT. Encoded protein: CSAGQGDTEAFF.